One and the same sample provided the 5 T cell receptor beta chains below, sequenced in a study of PD-1 blockade in classical Hodgkin lymphoma (dated by TCRdb to the early 2020s). What this sample's time point label stands for: cycle 4 day 1 (C4D1), after 6 weeks of nivolumab. Relapse after autologous stem cell transplantation had occurred in all trial patients, and cohorts A, B and C were distinguished by prior brentuximab vedotin exposure. CD4+ T cells were purified from thawed PBMCs by magnetic negative selection with a Miltenyi CD4+ T cell isolation kit. Receptor amplification or capture employed the immunoSEQ multiplex PCR assay. The table comes from immuneACCESS by way of TCRdb, which keeps in-frame sequences with V and J called. Part of the clones is missing from these tables; in studies checked, under half for an unresolved V gene and the rest for unknown reasons. This sample lists fewer than 35,000 clones; about 94% were detected once. The top ten clonotypes cover roughly 0.31% of the sample.

Sequenced here: CD4+ T cells from blood, sampled before the fourth cycle of nivolumab. The receptors here all came from a human donor with classical Hodgkin lymphoma.

V usage is TRBV5-1 and J usage is TRBJ2-7; tentatively, D is TRBD1 (6 bases). CDR1 SGHRS and CDR2 YFSETQ come from the germline V gene. V lost 1 base to trimming and J lost 6 bases, with 17 bases between them. The CDR3 contains 15 residues. CDR3 DNA: TGCGCCAGCAGCTTGCGTTCGGCAGGGGTGGGCGAGCAGTACTTC. This codes for CASSLRSAGVGEQYF.

This chain connects TRBV28 to TRBJ1-2; D uncertain. This CDR3 is 16 amino acids long. CDR1 is MDHEN, CDR2 SYDVKM, per germline. Trimming cost V 7 bases and J 2 bases, with 20 bases left between them. The CDR3 coding sequence is TGTGCCAGCACCCGGGCCTACTCCCTAGGGAACTATGGCTACACCTTC. Its translation: CASTRAYSLGNYGYTF.

This clone was counted a single time. The rearrangement joins TRBV28 to TRBJ1-2, with 8 bases identical to TRBD1. The CDR3 has 11 residues. Germline V CDR1 and CDR2: MDHEN, SYDVKM. The trim removed 6 bases at V and 14 bases at J, leaving 8 bases unmatched. The CDR3 region has the DNA TGTGCCAGCAGCAGACGACAGGGGTCTACCTTC. Translation: CASSRRQGSTF.

The V and J genes are TRBV6-5 and TRBJ1-2; no reliable D call. The CDR3 has 14 residues. CDR1 is MNHEY, CDR2 SVGAGI, per germline. The V gene lost 7 bases and the J gene lost 0 bases, with 12 bases spanning the gap. CDR3 in DNA: TGTGCCAGCAAGCCGGCGGCGACTAACTATGGCTACACCTTC. Translated: CASKPAATNYGYTF.

The chain has TRBV11-2 and TRBJ1-1; unclear D gene. Trimming took off 0 bases at V and 4 bases at J, with 6 bases between the two ends. The CDR3 is 13 residues long. Germline CDR1 reads SGHAT; CDR2 reads FQNNGV. The CDR3 loop is CASSLDRRTEAFF. CDR3 sequence (DNA): TGTGCCAGCAGCTTAGATCGGCGCACTGAAGCTTTCTTT.